The 30 T cell receptor beta chains reported below all come from one sample, sequenced in a study of blood T cell repertoires in COVID-19. Libraries were prepared by immunoSEQ multiplex PCR; TCRdb keeps only in-frame clonotypes and omits some of them. The table lists some 190,000 clones, 82% of them singletons, with 7.8% in the top ten. Sequenced input: peripheral blood. These TCRs come from a woman aged 60-75 years with COVID-19, enrolled during active disease.

The chain combines TRBV4-1 with TRBJ2-2, with D perhaps TRBD1 (5 bases). This CDR3 has 15 amino acids. Looked up from germline, CDR1 is MGHRA and CDR2 is YSYEKL. Deletions cut 8 bases from V and 3 bases from J, with 16 bases between. The CDR3 DNA reads as TGCGCCAGCGGTCGGGCAGGGTCGGACACCGGGGAGCTGTTTTTT. It encodes CASGRAGSDTGELFF.

V and J are TRBV5-1 and TRBJ2-3, with D perhaps matching TRBD1 (6 bases). Germline V gives CDR1 SGHRS, CDR2 YFSETQ. CDR3 length: 16 residues. Trimming stripped 4 bases from V and 4 bases from J, with 19 bases between. CDR3 loop: CASSPTGPNSADTQYF. CDR3 bases: TGCGCCAGCAGCCCGACAGGCCCCAATAGCGCAGATACGCAGTATTTT.

This chain connects TRBV19 to TRBJ2-1; maybe TRBD2 (5 bases). V was trimmed by 7 bases and J by 7 bases, leaving 8 bases between them. This CDR3 comprises 11 residues. The V gene's germline CDR1 is LNHDA and CDR2 SQIVND (reference sequence). The CDR3 nucleotides read TGTGCCAGTACGGGATTTAATGAGCAGTTCTTC. It encodes CASTGFNEQFF. Together with reference TRBV19 and TRBJ2-1, the CDR3 gives the full variable domain: DGGITQSPKYLFRKEGQNVTLSCEQNLNHDAMYWYRQDPGQGLRLIYYSQIVNDFQKGDIAEGYSVSREKKESFPLTVTSAQKNPTAFYLCASTGFNEQFFGPGTRLTVL.

This sequence joins TRBV11-2 and TRBJ2-2; 7 bases match TRBD2. The junction had 5 bases not matched to a gene; V was cut back by 1 base and J by 9 bases. This CDR3 is built from 14 residues. Germline CDR1 and CDR2: SGHAT and FQNNGV. This chain's CDR3 is CASSLGPSGRELFF. The CDR3 DNA reads TGTGCCAGCAGCTTAGGTCCTAGCGGCAGGGAGCTGTTTTTT.

The sample holds many counts of this clone. The rearrangement joins TRBV9 to TRBJ2-1; D is ambiguous. V was pared by 0 bases and J by 3 bases, with 10 bases between. Germline V CDR1 and CDR2: SGDLS, YYNGEE. The CDR3 has 15 residues. The CDR3 loop is CASSVAGSNYNEQFF. The CDR3, as DNA: TGTGCCAGCAGCGTAGCGGGTTCCAACTACAATGAGCAGTTCTTC. Filled out from reference TRBV9 and TRBJ2-1, the complete variable domain reads DSGVTQTPKHLITATGQRVTLRCSPRSGDLSVYWYQQSLDQGLQFLIQYYNGEERAKGNILERFSAQQFPDLHSELNLSSLELGDSALYFCASSVAGSNYNEQFFGPGTRLTVL.

This chain joins TRBV5-1 and TRBJ2-5; 7 bases agree with TRBD1. Losses at the gene ends were 1 base for V and 2 bases for J; bases not matched to a gene: 5. The CDR3 covers 15 residues. From germline, CDR1 is SGHRS and CDR2 YFSETQ. The CDR3, as DNA: TGCGCCAGCAGCTTGTGGGGGACAGCACAAGAGACCCAGTACTTC. This translates into CASSLWGTAQETQYF.

Points on this clone: The sample contains more than one DNA sequence encoding this CDR3. V gene TRBV2 combines with J gene TRBJ2-4, with D possibly being TRBD2 (6 bases). The CDR3 sequence is 14 residues long. Germline V gene sequence: CDR1 SNHLY, CDR2 FYNNEI. Trimming left V 8 bases short and J 0 bases short, with 11 bases between. CDR3 DNA: TGTGCCAGCCGGGACTCCCTAGCCAAAAACATTCAGTACTTC. This translates into CASRDSLAKNIQYF.

The chain carries TRBV27 and TRBJ1-1; 9 bases are shared with TRBD1. The junction had 17 bases not matched to a gene; V was cut back by 2 bases and J by 1 base. CDR1 is MNHEY, CDR2 SMNVEV, per germline (reference sequence). This CDR3 comprises 20 residues. The CDR3 sequence: CASSLTRDRVNPVRNTEAFF. CDR3 DNA sequence: TGTGCCAGCAGTTTAACCCGGGACAGGGTCAATCCGGTTAGGAACACTGAAGCTTTCTTT.

This chain joins TRBV7-2 and TRBJ2-1; TRBD2 might be the D (5 bases). The CDR3 loop spans 14 amino acids. In germline, CDR1 is SGHTA, CDR2 FQGNSA. V shed 6 bases and J shed 3 bases, with 12 bases lying between them. CDR3 region: CASREARVYNEQFF. In DNA, the CDR3 is TGTGCCAGCAGGGAGGCACGAGTCTACAATGAGCAGTTCTTC.

In its sample, this clone was seen a few times. The chain joins TRBV29-1 to TRBJ2-7; perhaps TRBD2 as D (5 bases). CDR3 length equals 13 residues. Trimming took off 6 bases at V and 5 bases at J, with 17 bases between the two ends. CDR1 and CDR2 from the germline V gene are SQVTM and ANQGSEA. CDR3 nucleotides: TGCAGCGTGGACCCCTCCGGACTGGACGAGCAGTACTTC. This encodes CSVDPSGLDEQYF.

This rearrangement joins TRBV21-1 to TRBJ2-3; the listed D gene, TRBD2, was not tested against the DNA. TRBV21-1 is recorded as a pseudogene. The CDR3 extends over 16 amino acids. The DNA for the CDR3 is TGTGCCAGCAGCAAAGCCCCTAGCGGGAGTCCAGATACGCAGTATTTT. Translating it yields CASSKAPSGSPDTQYF.

The rearrangement links TRBV4-2 to TRBJ2-3, with 10 bases matching TRBD2. The CDR3 runs to 18 residues. CDR1 and CDR2 (germline): LGHNA, YNFKEQ. V shed 1 base, J shed 2 bases, and the junction held 9 bases outside the gene matches. The CDR3 DNA reads TGTGCCAGCAGCCAAGGAAGGCTAGCGGGGGACCACACAGATACGCAGTATTTT. Encoded protein: CASSQGRLAGDHTDTQYF.

This sequence joins TRBV6-5 and TRBJ1-5; D gene ambiguous. The CDR3 sequence is 15 residues long. Between the trimmed V and J ends, which lost 6 bases and 1 base, there was a span of 13 bases. From germline, CDR1 is MNHEY and CDR2 SVGAGI. DNA of the CDR3: TGTGCCAGCAGCCCCGACACCCTCAGCAATCAGCCCCAGCATTTT. Translation gives CASSPDTLSNQPQHF.

In its sample, this clone was seen once. The gene calls are TRBV4-2 and TRBJ1-5; tentative D call: TRBD1 (6 bases). V was cut by 0 bases and J by 0 bases, with 12 bases left in between. Germline CDR1 LGHNA, CDR2 YNFKEQ. The length of the CDR3 is 17 residues. The CDR3 nucleotides read TGTGCCAGCAGCCAAGAGGACAGACAGTTTAGCAATCAGCCCCAGCATTTT. Translated, it gives CASSQEDRQFSNQPQHF.

J is TRBJ1-1 and V is TRBV5-1, with D maybe TRBD1 (5 bases). Looked up from germline, CDR1 is SGHRS and CDR2 is YFSETQ. The CDR3 extends over 13 amino acids. V was trimmed by 4 bases and J by 3 bases, leaving 10 bases between them. CDR3 coding DNA: TGCGCCAGCAGCCCGCAGGGCGACACTGAAGCTTTCTTT. It translates to CASSPQGDTEAFF. The full variable domain, its missing parts supplied by reference TRBV5-1 and TRBJ1-1, is KAGVTQTPRYLIKTRGQQVTLSCSPISGHRSVSWYQQTPGQGLQFLFEYFSETQRNKGNFPGRFSGRQFSNSRSEMNVSTLELGDSALYLCASSPQGDTEAFFGQGTRLTVV.

On this clone: The sample has other DNA sequences that encode this CDR3 too. The J gene is TRBJ2-2, the V gene TRBV5-1; 9 bases map to TRBD2. V lost 0 bases and J lost 5; bases outside the gene matches: 2. This CDR3 comprises 15 residues. The germline V gene encodes CDR1 SGHRS and CDR2 YFSETQ. CDR3 sequence reads: CASSLAAGGTGELFF. In DNA, the CDR3 is TGCGCCAGCAGCTTGGCCGCGGGAGGGACCGGGGAGCTGTTTTTT.

A few counts support this clone. The J gene is TRBJ1-2, the V gene TRBV29-1; 8 bases match TRBD1. Germline assignment: CDR1 SQVTM and CDR2 ANQGSEA. This CDR3 contains 21 residues. V was pared by 0 bases and J by 5 bases, with 26 bases of the junction left unmatched. CDR3 coding DNA: TGCAGCGTTGAAGATCTTTCCCCTCTGGGTGTGGCGGGACAGGAACCTTATGGCTACACCTTC. Residues: CSVEDLSPLGVAGQEPYGYTF.

This CDR3 is CASSLYGSRNNEQFF. CDR3 nucleotide sequence: TGTGCCAGCAGCTTATACGGGAGTAGAAACAATGAGCAGTTCTTC. The chain has TRBV7-3 and TRBJ2-1, with D perhaps matching TRBD2 (6 bases). Germline V gene lookup returns CDR1 SGHTA and CDR2 FQGTGA. Trimming pared 2 bases from V and 5 bases from J, leaving 13 bases between. The CDR3 runs to 15 residues.

The V call is TRBV28, the J call TRBJ2-3; 11 positions match TRBD2. This CDR3 is built from 19 residues. The junction had 13 bases not matched to a gene; V was cut back by 1 base and J by 4 bases. From germline, CDR1 is MDHEN and CDR2 SYDVKM. This CDR3 is CASSLSGVDTSGRSDTQYF. As DNA, the CDR3 is TGTGCCAGCAGTTTATCCGGCGTCGACACTAGCGGGAGATCAGATACGCAGTATTTT.

This clone was seen only once. This chain links TRBV7-2 with TRBJ1-2, with D unclear. This CDR3 is 14 amino acids long. CDR1 is SGHTA, CDR2 FQGNSA, per germline. V was pared by 3 bases and J by 3 bases, with 11 bases between. The CDR3: CASSLPGFYYGYTF. The CDR3 bases are TGTGCCAGCAGCTTGCCCGGGTTTTACTATGGCTACACCTTC. The full variable domain, completed using reference TRBV7-2 and TRBJ1-2, is GAGVSQSPSNKVTEKGKDVELRCDPISGHTALYWYRQSLGQGLEFLIYFQGNSAPDKSGLPSDRFSAERTGGSVSTLTIQRTQQEDSAVYLCASSLPGFYYGYTFGSGTRLTVV.

The chain combines TRBV4-3 with TRBJ2-7, with D possibly being TRBD2 (5 bases). This CDR3 contains 15 residues. Germline V gene lookup returns CDR1 LGHNA and CDR2 YSLEER. The ends were cut back, 1 base at V and 4 bases at J, with 14 bases in the middle. The CDR3 DNA follows: TGCGCCAGCAGCCAAGGGGAGAGGCTCAATTACGAGCAGTACTTC. Encoded protein: CASSQGERLNYEQYF.

The genes are TRBV5-1 and TRBJ2-3, with 11 positions matching TRBD2. The V and J ends lost 4 bases and 2 bases, in that order; junction bases with no gene match: 3. Germline V gene lookup returns CDR1 SGHRS and CDR2 YFSETQ. CDR3 length: 15 residues. CDR3 coding DNA: TGCGCCAGCAGCCCGGGACTAGCGGTCACAGATACGCAGTATTTT. It yields the protein CASSPGLAVTDTQYF. Based on the CDR3 plus reference TRBV5-1 and TRBJ2-3, the full variable domain is KAGVTQTPRYLIKTRGQQVTLSCSPISGHRSVSWYQQTPGQGLQFLFEYFSETQRNKGNFPGRFSGRQFSNSRSEMNVSTLELGDSALYLCASSPGLAVTDTQYFGPGTRLTVL.

The chain carries TRBV6-2 or TRBV6-3 and TRBJ2-2; D might be TRBD1 (6 bases). In germline, CDR1 is MNHEY, CDR2 SVGEGT. V was clipped by 2 bases and J by 9 bases, with 13 bases between them. The CDR3 sequence is 14 residues long. The CDR3 spells CASSYNRALRELFF. The CDR3 nucleotides read TGTGCCAGCAGTTACAACAGGGCCCTCCGGGAGCTGTTTTTT.

CDR3 sequence reads: CASSPNSGYGNTIYF. In nucleotides, the CDR3 is TGTGCCAGCTCACCGAATTCAGGGTACGGAAACACCATATATTTT. The V gene is TRBV18, the J gene TRBJ1-3; perhaps TRBD1 as D (5 bases). This CDR3 region has 15 residues. V was pared by 3 bases and J by 4 bases, with 13 bases between. Germline V gene lookup returns CDR1 KGHSH and CDR2 LQKENI.

The V and J genes are TRBV12-3 or TRBV12-4 and TRBJ1-2; D is perhaps TRBD1 (5 bases). CDR3 length: 13 amino acids. V lost 5 bases and J 2 bases, leaving 9 bases between the germline ends. CDR3 in amino acids: CASSKQENYGYTF. The CDR3 nucleotides read TGTGCCAGCAGTAAACAGGAAAACTATGGCTACACCTTC.

The chain uses TRBV28 and TRBJ1-4, with D perhaps TRBD1 (6 bases). The V end was cut by 5 bases, the J end by 3 bases, with 19 bases between. CDR1 is MDHEN, CDR2 SYDVKM, per germline. The length of the CDR3 is 17 residues. As DNA, the CDR3 is TGTGCCAGCAGTACGTTACAGGGCAGATTTTCTAATGAAAAACTGTTTTTT. Its protein product is CASSTLQGRFSNEKLFF.

The V gene is TRBV28, the J gene TRBJ2-1; TRBD2 matches 10 bases. This CDR3 region has 16 residues. V lost 5 bases and J lost 9; bases outside the gene matches: 13. The germline V gene has CDR1 MDHEN and CDR2 SYDVKM. CDR3 sequence: CASSLGASGRLSEQFF. In nucleotides, the CDR3 is TGTGCCAGCAGTCTCGGGGCTAGCGGGAGACTCTCTGAGCAGTTCTTC.

The chain combines TRBV7-2 with TRBJ1-1; TRBD1 agrees at 7 bases. This CDR3 contains 14 residues. The V segment lost 2 bases and the J segment 7 bases; nucleotides outside the gene matches: 7. Germline-derived CDR1 and CDR2 are SGHTA and FQGNSA. The CDR3 is CASSLRSRDSEAFF. In nucleotides, the CDR3 is TGTGCCAGCAGCTTACGCTCCCGGGACAGTGAAGCTTTCTTT.

The genes are TRBV6-1 and TRBJ1-2; 7 nucleotides align to TRBD1. Trimming cost V 1 base and J 5 bases; bases outside gene matches: 7. Germline V gene lookup returns CDR1 MNHNS and CDR2 SASEGT. The CDR3 totals 15 residues. The DNA of the CDR3 is TGTGCCAGCAGTGAAGGACAGGGATTTACTTATGGCTACACCTTC. Translation gives CASSEGQGFTYGYTF.

CDR3 protein: CASSKGYRTGLDNQPQHF. The CDR3 DNA reads TGTGCCAGCAGCAAAGGATATCGGACAGGCCTCGACAATCAGCCCCAGCATTTT. The chain is built from TRBV21-1 and TRBJ1-5; the table calls TRBD1, which could not be checked here. TRBV21-1 is marked as a pseudogene. This CDR3 has 18 amino acids.